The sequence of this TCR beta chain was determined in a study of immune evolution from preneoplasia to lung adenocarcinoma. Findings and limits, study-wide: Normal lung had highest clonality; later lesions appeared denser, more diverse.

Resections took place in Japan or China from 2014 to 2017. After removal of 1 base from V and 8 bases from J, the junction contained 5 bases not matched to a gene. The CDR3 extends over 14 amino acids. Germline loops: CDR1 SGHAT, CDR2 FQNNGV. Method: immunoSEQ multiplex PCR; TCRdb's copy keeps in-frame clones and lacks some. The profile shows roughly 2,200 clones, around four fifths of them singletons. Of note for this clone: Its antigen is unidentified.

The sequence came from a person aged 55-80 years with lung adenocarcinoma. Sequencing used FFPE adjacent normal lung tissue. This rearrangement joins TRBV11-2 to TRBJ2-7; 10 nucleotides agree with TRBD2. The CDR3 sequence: CASSLVIAGGQQYF. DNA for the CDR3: TGTGCCAGCAGCTTAGTAATAGCGGGGGGCCAGCAGTACTTC.